The 7 T cell receptor beta chains given below trace back to one sample, sequenced in a study of T cells in women clearing cervical HPV infection (dated by TCRdb to about 2018). Library preparation used the immunoSEQ multiplex PCR assay. The table was pulled from immuneACCESS by TCRdb, which kept in-frame rearrangements only. Such tables lose some clones; where checked, under half of the loss comes from unresolved V genes, and the rest has no known cause. This sample's table has entries for about 32,000 clones. More than 7% of the sample belongs to the ten largest clones. Sequencing was done on a sample of blood buffy coat. Receptor source: a woman aged 18-69 years with a cervical HPV16 infection that either progressed to CIN3+ or cleared (not recorded which).

As regards this clone: From the germline J gene comes the end of the CDR3, since the read stops 3 residues before it. The chain recombines TRBV18 with TRBJ2-4; a weak D match, TRBD1 (5 bases). This CDR3 has 16 amino acids. Germline CDR1 is KGHSH and CDR2 is LQKENI. The chain's CDR3 is CASSPPGYRPTYGQYF. CDR3 DNA, as far as it was read: TGTGCCAGCTCACCACCGGGGTACAGGCCTACCTATGGT.

Worth noting for this clone: The sequence runs out 3 residues before the end of the CDR3; the remainder is reconstructed from the germline J gene. This chain joins TRBV4-1 and TRBJ2-3; 9 positions agree with TRBD2. Looked up from germline, CDR1 is MGHRA and CDR2 is YSYEKL. The trim removed 1 base at V and 5 bases at J, leaving 1 base unmatched. This CDR3 contains 14 residues. CDR3 bases read: TGCGCCAGCAGCCAAGTAGCGGGGGAAGATACG. The encoded protein is CASSQVAGEDT. In full, the CDR3 is CASSQVAGEDTQYF.

With regard to this clone: The observed sequence ends 3 residues before the CDR3 terminus, with the missing tail filled in from the germline J gene. The gene calls are TRBV20-1 and TRBJ1-1, with D hard to call. The germline V gene has CDR1 DFQATT and CDR2 SNEGSKA (reference sequence). The germline V and J ends were trimmed by 2 bases and 2 bases, with 9 bases remaining between them. CDR3 length equals 13 residues. The sequenced part of the CDR3 DNA is TGCAGTGCTAGATCCGGGTCCAACACTGAA. This translates into CSARSGSNTE. The whole CDR3 sequence is CSARSGSNTEAFF.

Concerning this clone itself: The CDR3 is cut off 3 residues early in the read; its end comes from the germline J gene. This sequence joins TRBV5-1 and TRBJ1-1, with a weak D call TRBD1 (5 bases). V lost 4 bases, J lost 2 bases, and 15 bases lay in between. The CDR3 runs 15 residues. The V gene's germline CDR1 is SGHRS and CDR2 YFSETQ. Partial CDR3 DNA: TGCGCCAGCAGCCACGGGCGGGGGAAAAACACTGAA. The encoded protein is CASSHGRGKNTE. The CDR3 reads in full as CASSHGRGKNTEAFF.

As to this clone: The read ends 3 residues shy of where the CDR3 ends; the end is completed using the germline J gene. The rearrangement joins TRBV7-9 to TRBJ1-1; D perhaps matches TRBD1 (6 bases). Trimming left V 1 base short and J 3 bases short, with 12 bases between. The germline V gene encodes CDR1 SEHNR and CDR2 FQNEAQ (reference sequence). The CDR3 covers 15 residues. CDR3 DNA (partial): TGTGCCAGCAGCTTAGATTGGGGGCTGGACACTGAA. Its translation: CASSLDWGLDTE. The full CDR3 sequence reads CASSLDWGLDTEAFF.

With respect to this clone: Read data end 3 residues before the CDR3 end; the end is taken from the germline J gene. V gene TRBV23-1 combines with J gene TRBJ2-4; 7 bases fit TRBD2. TRBV23-1 has ORF status, its function being uncertain. The CDR3 loop spans 11 amino acids. CDR3 region: CASSSGGGQYF. CDR3 DNA (partial): TGCGCCAGCAGCTCGGGGGGTGGT.

About this clone: The read is 3 residues too short to cover the CDR3 end, so that end is filled in from the germline J gene. This chain links TRBV19 with TRBJ2-1; 7 positions match TRBD2. Germline values: CDR1 LNHDA, CDR2 SQIVND (reference sequence). The CDR3 extends over 15 amino acids. V lost 6 bases, J lost 9 bases, and 14 bases stayed unmatched. The CDR3 sequence: CASSEPPNLAVEQFF. The DNA read from the CDR3 is TGTGCCAGTAGCGAACCTCCAAATCTAGCGGTTGAG.